The present entry profiles one T cell receptor (beta chain) with its context. Its cognate antigen is unknown. 13 Jbeta primers and 60 Vbeta primers were used for the PCR. Assay: immunoSEQ multiplex PCR; the TCRdb copy retains only in-frame clones and omits some. The table records over 85,000 clones, about three quarters of them present only once. The CDR3 sequence is 18 residues long. Trimming pared 4 bases from V and 0 bases from J, leaving 19 bases between. Per germline, CDR1 MGHDK and CDR2 SYGVNS. The sample belongs to a study of cytomegalovirus exposure and HLA in healthy donors. Study-level results: Among TCR sequences, most were rare, though some public TCRs appeared in many donors. Presence/absence analyses rested on an assumption that sequencing depth was roughly uniform across donors. A few of the chains that were CMV-associated were confirmed in vitro to be specific for CMV antigens.

The material sequenced was PBMCs. This sequence joins TRBV25-1 and TRBJ1-3, with D tentatively TRBD1 (6 bases). This receptor was identified in a woman between 25 and 40 years old in good health and CMV-seronegative. The CDR3 DNA sequence: TGTGCCAGCAGTGCGGGGGGCGTAAGGAGGGGCTCTGGAAACACCATATATTTT. As protein: CASSAGGVRRGSGNTIYF.